This entry lists 27 T cell receptor beta chains sequenced from one sample in a study of blood T cell repertoires in COVID-19 (dated by TCRdb to about 2020). The library was built by means of the immunoSEQ multiplex PCR assay. The table was pulled from immuneACCESS by TCRdb, which kept in-frame rearrangements only. Such tables lose some clones; where checked, under half of the loss comes from unresolved V genes, and the rest has no known cause. Within this sample are approximately 140,000 clones, with roughly 81% of them counted one time only. In total, the top ten clones hold approximately 8.4% of the sample. The sample consisted of peripheral blood. The receptors originated from a human donor with acute or convalescent COVID-19. The donor label of this sample is uncertain.

The rearrangement links TRBV5-1 to TRBJ1-6; D ambiguous. Trimming stripped 0 bases from V and 10 bases from J, with 17 bases between. CDR1 is SGHRS, CDR2 YFSETQ, per germline. The CDR3 is 16 amino acids. The CDR3 sequence: CASSLALAGLFSPLHF. CDR3 nucleotides: TGCGCCAGCAGCTTGGCCTTAGCGGGGTTATTCTCACCCCTCCACTTT.

The genes are TRBV3-1 (or the pseudogene TRBV3-2) and TRBJ1-1, with a tentative D call TRBD1 (6 bases). The CDR3 totals 14 residues. CDR1 is LGHDT, CDR2 YNNKEL, per germline (reference sequence). V lost 0 bases and J 8 bases, leaving 13 bases between the germline ends. CDR3 nucleotide sequence: TGTGCCAGCAGCCAAGATGAAAAGACAGGCGAAGCTTTCTTT. Amino acids: CASSQDEKTGEAFF.

V usage is TRBV12-5 and J usage is TRBJ2-1; D not certain. Looked up from germline, CDR1 is LGHNT and CDR2 is FRNRAP. V was shortened by 0 bases and J by 0 bases, with 12 bases between the two germline ends. The CDR3 contains 17 residues. The CDR3 sequence: CASGLVQPTSSYNEQFF. The CDR3 DNA sequence: TGTGCTAGTGGTTTGGTACAGCCTACGAGCTCCTACAATGAGCAGTTCTTC.

The chain employs TRBV15 and TRBJ2-1, with unresolved D. Germline CDR1 reads LNHNV; CDR2 reads YYDKDF (reference sequence). V lost 0 bases and J lost 1, with 7 bases in between. The CDR3 loop spans 15 amino acids. The CDR3 protein is CATSRDGGSYNEQFF. The CDR3, as DNA: TGTGCCACCAGCAGAGATGGCGGATCCTACAATGAGCAGTTCTTC.

The chain recombines TRBV6-1 with TRBJ2-1; 7 nucleotides agree with TRBD2. CDR3 length equals 16 residues. Looked up from germline, CDR1 is MNHNS and CDR2 is SASEGT. Trimming cost V 0 bases and J 2 bases; bases outside gene matches: 4. The CDR3 nucleotides are TGTGCCAGCAGTGAAGCGGGACTACCTCCCTACAATGAGCAGTTCTTC. It encodes CASSEAGLPPYNEQFF.

This clone has just a few counts. The chain links TRBV19 to TRBJ2-1; D might be TRBD2 (6 bases). Germline CDR1 LNHDA, CDR2 SQIVND (reference sequence). The V end was cut by 5 bases, the J end by 7 bases, with 15 bases between. This CDR3 region has 14 residues. CDR3 bases: TGTGCCAGTAGTTTACACCGGGACTCGAATGAGCAGTTCTTC. Translating gives CASSLHRDSNEQFF.

This clone was found a few times. The chain couples TRBV12-3 or TRBV12-4 to TRBJ1-2; 8 bases line up with TRBD1. The CDR3 has 13 residues. J gave up 8 bases and V 6 bases, and 8 bases lay outside the gene matches. CDR3 DNA: TGTGCCAGCAGAGGGACAGGCGGCTACGGCTACACCTTC. Translation: CASRGTGGYGYTF.

The CDR3 DNA is TGCGCCAGCAGAACCCTGGAACAGGAATTAATGAACACTGAAGCTTTCTTT. Residues: CASRTLEQELMNTEAFF. V and J are TRBV5-1 and TRBJ1-1, with D perhaps TRBD1 (5 bases). The CDR3 is made up of 17 amino acids. V was clipped by 5 bases and J by 0 bases, with 20 bases between them. Germline assignment: CDR1 SGHRS and CDR2 YFSETQ.

The chain combines TRBV5-4 with TRBJ2-3, with D possibly TRBD2 on 7 matching bases. Germline V CDR1 and CDR2: SGHNT, YYREEE (reference sequence). CDR3 length equals 16 residues. Deletions cut 1 base from V and 4 bases from J, with 16 bases between. The CDR3 DNA reads TGTGCCAGCAGCTTGAACAGGGCCCTAGCGGCAGATACGCAGTATTTT. This gives the protein CASSLNRALAADTQYF. Based on the CDR3 plus reference TRBV5-4 and TRBJ2-3, the full variable domain is ETGVTQSPTHLIKTRGQQVTLRCSSQSGHNTVSWYQQALGQGPQFIFQYYREEENGRGNFPPRFSGLQFPNYSSELNVNALELDDSALYLCASSLNRALAADTQYFGPGTRLTVL.

A remark on this clone: Compared with germline, one end of the junction differs, possibly owing to a read error. This chain connects TRBV6-5 to TRBJ1-4; D is ambiguous. Germline assignment: CDR1 MNHEY and CDR2 SVGAGI. The CDR3 is 15 amino acids. For the CDR3, the DNA is TGTGCCAGCAAACTGACACACGCAACTAGTGAAAAACTGTTTTTT. Translation gives CASKLTHATSEKLFF.

The chain recombines TRBV4-1 with TRBJ1-1; 9 nucleotides line up with TRBD1. The CDR3 has 14 residues. CDR1 is MGHRA and CDR2 is YSYEKL in the germline V gene. V shed 4 bases, J shed 1 base, and the junction held 1 base outside the gene matches. The CDR3: CASSRTGANTEAFF. The CDR3 DNA is TGCGCCAGCAGCCGGACAGGGGCGAACACTGAAGCTTTCTTT.

The chain couples TRBV2 to TRBJ1-2; 10 nucleotides line up with TRBD1. In germline, CDR1 is SNHLY, CDR2 FYNNEI. Trimming took 5 bases from V and 8 from J; bases not matched to a gene: 5. The CDR3 length is 13 residues. The CDR3 spells CASSRTGGDGYTF. The CDR3 DNA reads TGTGCCAGCAGTAGGACAGGGGGGGACGGCTACACCTTC.

This chain links TRBV12-3 or TRBV12-4 with TRBJ1-2; unclear D gene. Trimming pared 1 base from V and 8 bases from J, leaving 11 bases between. The CDR3 extends over 13 amino acids. CDR3 in DNA: TGTGCCAGCAGTTTAGGGGAGGCGGGAGGCTACACCTTC. Encoded protein: CASSLGEAGGYTF.

This clone was observed a few times. Written as DNA, the CDR3 is TGTGCCAGCACCTACAACGGGGAGCTGTTTTTT. Its translation is CASTYNGELFF. The chain carries TRBV7-9 and TRBJ2-2, with D hard to call. V lost 7 bases and J lost 7, with 7 bases in between. Germline CDR1 and CDR2: SEHNR and FQNEAQ (reference sequence). This CDR3 spans 11 amino acids.

This clone has just a few counts. This sequence joins TRBV10-3 and TRBJ1-2, with unresolved D. This CDR3 is built from 13 residues. Germline assignment: CDR1 ENHRY and CDR2 SYGVKD. Trimming removed 6 bases from V and 3 bases from J, with 11 bases in between. The CDR3 protein is CAIRETVYYGYTF. CDR3 nucleotide sequence: TGTGCCATCAGGGAGACGGTATACTATGGCTACACCTTC.

This chain links TRBV18 with TRBJ1-2; TRBD1 agrees at 7 bases. V lost 6 bases and J lost 4; bases outside the gene matches: 11. The CDR3 is 15 residues long. Per germline, CDR1 KGHSH and CDR2 LQKENI. CDR3 region: CASSLGDRAGYGYTF. Here the CDR3 DNA reads TGTGCCAGCTCCCTCGGCGACAGGGCGGGCTATGGCTACACCTTC.

This chain uses TRBV15 with TRBJ1-2; D perhaps matches TRBD1 (5 bases). The CDR3 loop spans 16 amino acids. The germline gives CDR1 LNHNV, CDR2 YYDKDF (reference sequence). Trimming removed 0 bases at V and 1 base at J, with 12 bases between. The CDR3 loop reads CATSREGRDYNYGYTF. The CDR3 DNA follows: TGTGCCACCAGCAGAGAGGGCAGGGACTATAACTATGGCTACACCTTC.

The rearrangement links TRBV11-2 to TRBJ1-2, with a possible D match to TRBD1 (6 bases). Per germline, CDR1 SGHAT and CDR2 FQNNGV. Deletions cut 2 bases from V and 8 bases from J, with 21 bases between. The CDR3 extends over 16 amino acids. CDR3 loop: CASSLSPPGAVYGYTF. Here the CDR3 DNA reads TGTGCCAGCAGCTTATCCCCCCCAGGGGCGGTTTACGGCTACACCTTC.

V usage is TRBV30 and J usage is TRBJ2-5; a possible D gene is TRBD2 (5 bases). V was clipped by 2 bases and J by 5 bases, with 15 bases between them. The CDR3 contains 14 residues. CDR1 GTSNPN and CDR2 SVGIG come from the germline V gene (reference sequence). This chain's CDR3 is CAWSSTTQRETQYF. The CDR3 DNA sequence: TGTGCCTGGAGTTCGACTACCCAGCGGGAGACCCAGTACTTC.

This clone has just a few counts. This chain uses TRBV9 with TRBJ2-4; tentatively, D is TRBD2 (6 bases). Germline CDR1 is SGDLS and CDR2 is YYNGEE. V lost 0 bases and J lost 3, with 13 bases in between. The CDR3 is 16 residues long. In nucleotides, the CDR3 is TGTGCCAGCAGCGTAGCTGCAGGAGCGGGCAAAAACATTCAGTACTTC. Protein: CASSVAAGAGKNIQYF.

The CDR3 spells CASSLSLSGNTIYF. The CDR3 nucleotides read TGTGCCAGCAGCCTATCCCTCTCTGGAAACACCATATATTTT. The rearrangement links TRBV7-8 to TRBJ1-3; D is unresolved. The CDR3 sequence is 14 residues long. The germline V gene has CDR1 SGHVS and CDR2 FQNEAQ. Trimming shortened V by 5 bases and J by 0 bases, and 8 bases separated the two germline ends. The full variable domain, with the rest looked up from reference TRBV7-8 and TRBJ1-3, is GAGVSQSPRYKVAKRGQDVALRCDPISGHVSLFWYQQALGQGPEFLTYFQNEAQLDKSGLPSDRFFAERPEGSVSTLKIQRTQQEDSAVYLCASSLSLSGNTIYFGEGSWLTVV.

The chain combines TRBV3-1 (or the pseudogene TRBV3-2) with TRBJ2-1; TRBD2 agrees at 7 bases. J lost 1 base, V lost 1 base, and 10 bases had no gene match. CDR1 is LGHDT and CDR2 is YNNKEL in the germline V gene (reference sequence). The CDR3 covers 18 residues. The CDR3: CASSQGPGRVKSYNEQFF. The CDR3 DNA is TGTGCCAGCAGCCAAGGGCCAGGGAGGGTGAAGTCCTACAATGAGCAGTTCTTC.

The chain uses TRBV3-1 (or the pseudogene TRBV3-2) and TRBJ1-4; D is possibly TRBD1 (6 bases). CDR1 is LGHDT and CDR2 is YNNKEL in the germline V gene (reference sequence). Trimming removed 3 bases at V and 7 bases at J, with 18 bases between. CDR3 length: 16 amino acids. The DNA of the CDR3 is TGTGCCAGCAGCCAGGGGGGGGCTCTGGTCGGTGAAAAACTGTTTTTT. Its protein is CASSQGGALVGEKLFF.

The chain couples TRBV24-1 to TRBJ1-5, with 9 bases lining up with TRBD1. Germline values: CDR1 KGHDR, CDR2 SFDVKD. The CDR3 length is 14 residues. V was clipped by 6 bases and J by 5 bases; unmatched bases: 4. This CDR3 is CATSPRDRDQPQHF. The CDR3, as DNA: TGTGCCACCAGTCCCCGGGACAGGGATCAGCCCCAGCATTTT.

The genes are TRBV2 and TRBJ2-7, with D hard to call. The CDR3 is 11 residues long. Germline loops: CDR1 SNHLY, CDR2 FYNNEI. With 9 bases removed from V and 3 bases from J, the gap between germline ends came to 9 bases. The CDR3 loop is CASMENYEQYF. CDR3 coding DNA: TGTGCCAGTATGGAGAACTACGAGCAGTACTTC. The full variable domain, rest sourced from reference TRBV2 and TRBJ2-7, is EPEVTQTPSHQVTQMGQEVILRCVPISNHLYFYWYRQILGQKVEFLVSFYNNEISEKSEIFDDQFSVERPDGSNFTLKIRSTKLEDSAMYFCASMENYEQYFGPGTRLTVT.

This CDR3 reads CASSSVGTGSYNEQFF. The DNA of the CDR3 is TGTGCCAGCAGTTCCGTCGGGACAGGCTCCTACAATGAGCAGTTCTTC. The chain recombines TRBV7-2 with TRBJ2-1; 8 bases align to TRBD1. Per the germline V gene, CDR1 is SGHTA and CDR2 is FQGNSA. The length of the CDR3 is 16 residues. Trimming removed 6 bases from V and 0 bases from J; junction bases left unmatched: 7.

V is TRBV30 and J is TRBJ1-1; 7 positions agree with TRBD1. Germline values: CDR1 GTSNPN, CDR2 SVGIG (reference sequence). The V segment lost 1 base and the J segment 4 bases; nucleotides outside the gene matches: 9. The CDR3 covers 15 residues. Here the CDR3 reads CAWSGRDSTGTEAFF. The CDR3 DNA is TGTGCCTGGAGTGGCCGGGACAGTACAGGCACTGAAGCTTTCTTT. The full variable domain, completed using reference TRBV30 and TRBJ1-1, is SQTIHQWPATLVQPVGSPLSLECTVEGTSNPNLYWYRQAAGRGLQLLFYSVGIGQISSEVPQNLSASRPQDRQFILSSKKLLLSDSGFYLCAWSGRDSTGTEAFFGQGTRLTVV.